The 10 T cell receptor beta chains listed next were all sequenced from one sample in a study of T-cell reconstitution after alpha-beta-depleted transplantation in children listed by TCRdb under 2016. Taken with the paper, the label for treatment or condition translates to: allogeneic hematopoietic cell transplantation with graft depleted of TCRalphabeta T cells and CD19 B cells. Receptors were amplified or captured by PCR. Sequencing took place on an Illumina HiSeq 2500. TCR library preparation used molecular barcoding, with unique molecular identifiers applied to normalize quantification of the TCRbeta repertoire. TCRdb redid the processing of the public reads, applying fastp at Q25 and MiXCR, and retained in-frame beta chains. For every CDR3 protein sequence, its rows merge into one entry that carries the most common genes and DNA. The sample has approximately 500,000 distinct CDR3 sequences on record, 10% of them singletons. The ten largest clones represent roughly 2% of the sample.

Source: PBMCs, taken before TCRalphabeta/CD19-depleted stem cell transplant. These receptors all stem from a child under 10 years old with inherited bone marrow failure, due to receive a stem cell transplant.

This clonotype has more than one count but fewer than ten. The chain carries TRBV30 and TRBJ1-2, with TRBD1 as a possible D gene (6 bases). The germline V and J ends were trimmed by 0 bases and 2 bases, with 10 bases remaining between them. Germline lookup yields CDR1 GTSNPN and CDR2 SVGIG (reference sequence). This CDR3 spans 14 amino acids. The CDR3 DNA sequence: TGTGCCTGGAGTGTCCCCGACAGGAACTATGGCTACACCTTC. Translating it yields CAWSVPDRNYGYTF. Looking up the rest from reference TRBV30 and TRBJ1-2 gives the full variable domain: SQTIHQWPATLVQPVGSPLSLECTVEGTSNPNLYWYRQAAGRGLQLLFYSVGIGQISSEVPQNLSASRPQDRQFILSSKKLLLSDSGFYLCAWSVPDRNYGYTFGSGTRLTVV.

This clonotype was detected ten times or more. In DNA, the CDR3 is TGTGCCAGCAGCTTGCGCGGGGGTAGCTCCTACGAGCAGTACTTC. Translation gives CASSLRGGSSYEQYF. The rearrangement joins TRBV5-5 to TRBJ2-7; 7 bases match TRBD2. The CDR3 has 15 amino acids. The V gene's germline CDR1 is SGHKS and CDR2 YYEKEE (reference sequence). After removal of 1 base from V and 0 bases from J, the junction contained 4 bases not matched to a gene.

This clonotype was observed many times. This chain joins TRBV27 and TRBJ2-1, with 8 bases matching TRBD2. The germline V gene encodes CDR1 MNHEY and CDR2 SMNVEV (reference sequence). V shed 5 bases, J shed 0 bases, and the junction held 6 bases outside the gene matches. The CDR3 is made up of 16 amino acids. CDR3 in DNA: TGTGCCAGCAGTCCCGAGCGGGGGCCCTCCTACAATGAGCAGTTCTTC. Its translation is CASSPERGPSYNEQFF.

Ten or more counts support this clonotype. The rearrangement links TRBV27 to TRBJ2-5; TRBD1 might be the D (5 bases). Looked up from germline, CDR1 is MNHEY and CDR2 is SMNVEV (reference sequence). The CDR3 length is 14 residues. The V gene lost 4 bases and the J gene lost 4 bases, with 13 bases spanning the gap. CDR3 residues: CASSSLDRLETQYF. Written as DNA, the CDR3 is TGTGCCAGCAGTTCCCTCGACAGATTAGAGACCCAGTACTTC.

This clonotype was counted between two and nine times. V gene TRBV7-9 combines with J gene TRBJ1-2; D might be TRBD1 (5 bases). This CDR3 spans 15 amino acids. The V end was cut by 4 bases, the J end by 6 bases, with 18 bases between. Germline values: CDR1 SEHNR, CDR2 FQNEAQ (reference sequence). CDR3 amino acids: CASSSGWGSGHGYTF. In nucleotides, the CDR3 is TGTGCCAGCAGCTCGGGCTGGGGGTCGGGGCATGGCTACACCTTC.

This clonotype was picked up many times. The V call is TRBV19, the J call TRBJ2-5, with 9 positions matching TRBD1. The CDR3 is 13 residues long. V lost 10 bases to trimming and J lost 3 bases; unmatched junction nucleotides: 6. Germline assignment: CDR1 LNHDA and CDR2 SQIVND (reference sequence). This chain's CDR3 is CATQGQGKETQYF. The CDR3 DNA sequence: TGTGCCACCCAAGGACAGGGGAAAGAGACCCAGTACTTC.

The table lists this clonotype with a few counts. The chain uses TRBV15 and TRBJ2-4; 7 nucleotides align to TRBD1. Germline loops: CDR1 LNHNV, CDR2 YYDKDF (reference sequence). The CDR3 is 16 residues long. Trimming took 0 bases from V and 7 from J; bases not matched to a gene: 9. Written as DNA, the CDR3 is TGTGCCACCAGCAGAGATCTAGGACAGGTTTCTAACATTCAGTACTTC. It codes for CATSRDLGQVSNIQYF.

CDR3 nucleotides: TGCAGTGCTAGAGCCCGGACCGGGCAAGAGACCCAGTACTTC. Translation gives CSARARTGQETQYF. This sequence joins TRBV20-1 and TRBJ2-5; no definite D call. The CDR3 has 14 residues. Per germline, CDR1 DFQATT and CDR2 SNEGSKA (reference sequence). V lost 1 base to trimming and J lost 2 bases, with 11 bases between them.

This chain uses TRBV19 with TRBJ2-7, with TRBD1 matching 9 bases. The V gene's germline CDR1 is LNHDA and CDR2 SQIVND (reference sequence). The CDR3 is made up of 14 amino acids. J gave up 6 bases and V 10 bases, and 13 bases lay outside the gene matches. DNA for the CDR3: TGTGCCATTCAGGCATGGACAGGGGTGCCCGAGCAGTACTTC. As protein: CAIQAWTGVPEQYF. Full variable domain (outside the CDR3, taken from reference TRBV19 and TRBJ2-7): DGGITQSPKYLFRKEGQNVTLSCEQNLNHDAMYWYRQDPGQGLRLIYYSQIVNDFQKGDIAEGYSVSREKKESFPLTVTSAQKNPTAFYLCAIQAWTGVPEQYFGPGTRLTVT.

This clonotype showed up many times. The chain is built from TRBV29-1 and TRBJ2-7, with D unclear. CDR3 length: 13 residues. Trimming removed 1 base from V and 4 bases from J, with 11 bases in between. In germline, CDR1 is SQVTM, CDR2 ANQGSEA. The CDR3 coding sequence is TGCAGCGTTGAAGCCCCATGGGGTTACGAGCAGTACTTC. The encoded protein is CSVEAPWGYEQYF.